This T cell receptor beta chain was documented in a study of blood T cells in healthy people across ages. Findings and limits, study-wide: Underestimates were what the diversity estimates from one million T cells were considered to be.

Alongside a J-beta primer mix, a sample-barcoded 5' primer served in a second PCR lasting 7 to 11 cycles. TCRdb fed the 5' RACE reads into MiXCR, producing one record per CDR3 protein. The table shows around 900,000 distinct CDR3 sequences, with roughly 50% occurring only once. This clonotype appeared once. No antigen is known for it. V lost 7 bases to trimming and J lost 13 bases, with 17 bases between them. CDR3 length equals 12 residues. Germline V lookup: CDR1 SEHNR, CDR2 FQNEAQ (reference sequence). The source material was blood. The receptor comes from a woman aged 55-75 years in good health. V usage is TRBV7-9 and J usage is TRBJ2-1; no clear D gene. The chain's CDR3 is CASTFREGEQFF. DNA for the CDR3: TGTGCCAGCACGTTTAGGGAAGGCGAACAGTTCTTC.